These 3 T cell receptor beta chains originate from one sample sequenced in a study of cytomegalovirus exposure and HLA in healthy donors. The PCR contained 60 Vbeta and 13 Jbeta primers. The repertoire was sequenced with immunoSEQ multiplex PCR; TCRdb's copy has only in-frame clones and lacks some. The sample contains approximately 200,000 clones, roughly 80% of which appear only once. Sequencing input: PBMCs. The receptors stem from a girl aged 2-15 years in good health and CMV-seronegative.

The rearrangement joins TRBV7-6 to TRBJ2-1, with a possible D match to TRBD1 (6 bases). The CDR3 length is 16 residues. Germline CDR1 SGHVS, CDR2 FNYEAQ. V gave up 5 bases and J gave up 2 bases, with 16 bases separating them. The DNA of the CDR3 is TGTGCCAGCAGCCGAGGACCAGGGGACACCTACAATGAGCAGTTCTTC. Translation gives CASSRGPGDTYNEQFF.

The V call is TRBV5-5, the J call TRBJ1-6; 8 bases line up with TRBD1. CDR1 SGHKS and CDR2 YYEKEE come from the germline V gene (reference sequence). V shed 4 bases, J shed 7 bases, and the junction held 7 bases outside the gene matches. The CDR3 sequence is 15 residues long. In DNA, the CDR3 is TGTGCCAGCAGCGAGGACAGGGTGAACAATTCACCCCTCCACTTT. Translated, it gives CASSEDRVNNSPLHF. The whole variable domain, remainder taken from reference TRBV5-5 and TRBJ1-6, is DAGVTQSPTHLIKTRGQQVTLRCSPISGHKSVSWYQQVLGQGPQFIFQYYEKEERGRGNFPDRFSARQFPNYSSELNVNALLLGDSALYLCASSEDRVNNSPLHFGNGTRLTVT.

This chain uses TRBV10-2 with TRBJ1-5; D ambiguous. Germline CDR1 reads WSHSY; CDR2 reads SAAADI. Trimming stripped 5 bases from V and 0 bases from J, with 5 bases between. The CDR3 runs to 13 residues. CDR3 sequence: CASSPNSNQPQHF. The CDR3 coding sequence is TGCGCCAGCAGTCCCAATAGCAATCAGCCCCAGCATTTT.